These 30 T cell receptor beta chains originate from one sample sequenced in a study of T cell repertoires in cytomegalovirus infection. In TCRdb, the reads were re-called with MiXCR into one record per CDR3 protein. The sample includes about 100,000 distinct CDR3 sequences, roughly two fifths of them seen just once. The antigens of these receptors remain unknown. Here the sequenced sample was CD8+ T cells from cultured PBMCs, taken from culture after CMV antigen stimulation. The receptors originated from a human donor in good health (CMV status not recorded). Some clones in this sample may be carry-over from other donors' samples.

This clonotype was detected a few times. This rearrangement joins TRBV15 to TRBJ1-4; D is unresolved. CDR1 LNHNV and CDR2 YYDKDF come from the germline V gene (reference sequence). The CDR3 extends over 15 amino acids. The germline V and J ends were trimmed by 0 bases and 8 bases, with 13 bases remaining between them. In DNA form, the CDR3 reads TGTGCCACCAGCAGAGACCCCTCGAGCGGCGAAAAACTGTTTTTT. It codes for CATSRDPSSGEKLFF. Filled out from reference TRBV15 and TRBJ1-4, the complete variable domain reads DAMVIQNPRYQVTQFGKPVTLSCSQTLNHNVMYWYQQKSSQAPKLLFHYYDKDFNNEADTPDNFQSRRPNTSFCFLDIRSPGLGDTAMYLCATSRDPSSGEKLFFGSGTQLSVL.

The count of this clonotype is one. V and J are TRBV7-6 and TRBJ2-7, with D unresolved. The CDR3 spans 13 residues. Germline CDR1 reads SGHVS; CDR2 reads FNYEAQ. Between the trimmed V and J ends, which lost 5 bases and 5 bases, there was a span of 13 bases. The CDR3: CASSHQPGDEQYF. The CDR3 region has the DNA TGTGCCAGCAGCCACCAACCGGGCGACGAGCAGTACTTC.

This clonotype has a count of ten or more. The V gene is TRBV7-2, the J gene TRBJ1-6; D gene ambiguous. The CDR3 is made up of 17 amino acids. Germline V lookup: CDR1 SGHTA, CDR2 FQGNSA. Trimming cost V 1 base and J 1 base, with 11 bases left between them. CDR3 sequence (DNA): TGTGCCAGCAGCTTAGACTCAGGAATGTCCTATAATTCACCCCTCCACTTT. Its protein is CASSLDSGMSYNSPLHF.

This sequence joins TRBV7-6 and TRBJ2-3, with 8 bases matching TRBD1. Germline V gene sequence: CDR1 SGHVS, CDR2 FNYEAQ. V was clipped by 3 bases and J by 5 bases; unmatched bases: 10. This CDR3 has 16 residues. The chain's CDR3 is CASSFLPGGSGDTQYF. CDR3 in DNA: TGTGCCAGCAGCTTTCTCCCAGGGGGCTCGGGAGATACGCAGTATTTT. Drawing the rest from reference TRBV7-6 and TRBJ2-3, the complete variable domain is GAGVSQSPRYKVTKRGQDVALRCDPISGHVSLYWYRQALGQGPEFLTYFNYEAQQDKSGLPNDRFSAERPEGSISTLTIQRTEQRDSAMYRCASSFLPGGSGDTQYFGPGTRLTVL.

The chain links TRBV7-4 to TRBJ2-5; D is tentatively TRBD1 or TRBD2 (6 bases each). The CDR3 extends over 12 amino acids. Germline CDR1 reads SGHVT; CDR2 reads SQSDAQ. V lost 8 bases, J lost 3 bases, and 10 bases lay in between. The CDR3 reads CASRGGKETQYF. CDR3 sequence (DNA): TGTGCCAGCCGAGGGGGGAAAGAGACCCAGTACTTC.

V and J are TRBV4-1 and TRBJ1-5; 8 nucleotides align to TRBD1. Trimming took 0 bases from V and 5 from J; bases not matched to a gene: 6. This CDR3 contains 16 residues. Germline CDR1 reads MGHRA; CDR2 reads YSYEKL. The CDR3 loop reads CASSQEGAGGDQPQHF. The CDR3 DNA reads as TGCGCCAGCAGCCAAGAGGGGGCAGGGGGCGATCAGCCCCAGCATTTT.

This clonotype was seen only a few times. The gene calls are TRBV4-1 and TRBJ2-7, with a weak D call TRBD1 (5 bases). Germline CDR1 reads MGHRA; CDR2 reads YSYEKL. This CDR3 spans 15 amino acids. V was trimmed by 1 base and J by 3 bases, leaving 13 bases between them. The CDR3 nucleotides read TGCGCCAGCAGCCAAGGGACGAATCAGGGCTACGAGCAGTACTTC. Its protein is CASSQGTNQGYEQYF.

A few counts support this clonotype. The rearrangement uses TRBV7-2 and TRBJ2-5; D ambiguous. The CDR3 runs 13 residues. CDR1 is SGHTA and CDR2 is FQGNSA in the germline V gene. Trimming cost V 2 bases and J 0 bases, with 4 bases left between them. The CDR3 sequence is CASSLNNQETQYF. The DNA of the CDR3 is TGTGCCAGCAGCTTAAACAACCAAGAGACCCAGTACTTC.

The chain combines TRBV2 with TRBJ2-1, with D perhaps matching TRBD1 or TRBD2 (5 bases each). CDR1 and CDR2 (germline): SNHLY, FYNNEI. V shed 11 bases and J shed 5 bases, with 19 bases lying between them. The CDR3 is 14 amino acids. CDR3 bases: TGTGCCGTGATTCGACTGCCGGGGCACAATGAGCAGTTCTTC. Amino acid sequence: CAVIRLPGHNEQFF.

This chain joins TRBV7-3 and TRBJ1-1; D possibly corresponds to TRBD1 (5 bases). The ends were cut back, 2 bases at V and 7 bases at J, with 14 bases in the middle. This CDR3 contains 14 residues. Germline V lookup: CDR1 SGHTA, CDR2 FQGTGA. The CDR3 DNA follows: TGTGCCAGCAGCTTATCAGGGAGTGGTGGTGAAGCTTTCTTT. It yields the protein CASSLSGSGGEAFF.

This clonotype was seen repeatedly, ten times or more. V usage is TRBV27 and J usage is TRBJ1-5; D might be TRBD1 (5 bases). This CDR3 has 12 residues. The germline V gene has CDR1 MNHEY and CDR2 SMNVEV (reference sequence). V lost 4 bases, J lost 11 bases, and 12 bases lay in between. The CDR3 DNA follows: TGTGCCAGCAGTTCCCCCCCGGGGGCCCAGCATTTT. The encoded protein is CASSSPPGAQHF.

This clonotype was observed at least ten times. The CDR3 region has the DNA TGTGCCAGTAGTACCGGGAATTCACCCCTCCACTTT. Its translation: CASSTGNSPLHF. V usage is TRBV19 and J usage is TRBJ1-6; D uncertain. Germline CDR1 and CDR2: LNHDA and SQIVND (reference sequence). Trimming stripped 4 bases from V and 7 bases from J, with 5 bases between. The CDR3 has 12 amino acids.

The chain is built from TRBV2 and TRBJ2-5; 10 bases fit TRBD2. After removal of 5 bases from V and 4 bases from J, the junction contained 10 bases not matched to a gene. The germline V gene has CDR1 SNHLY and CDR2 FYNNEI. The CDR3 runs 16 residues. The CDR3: CASSPPSGGASETQYF. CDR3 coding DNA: TGTGCCAGCAGTCCCCCAAGCGGGGGGGCATCAGAGACCCAGTACTTC. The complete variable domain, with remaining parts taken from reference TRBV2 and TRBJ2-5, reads EPEVTQTPSHQVTQMGQEVILRCVPISNHLYFYWYRQILGQKVEFLVSFYNNEISEKSEIFDDQFSVERPDGSNFTLKIRSTKLEDSAMYFCASSPPSGGASETQYFGPGTRLLVL.

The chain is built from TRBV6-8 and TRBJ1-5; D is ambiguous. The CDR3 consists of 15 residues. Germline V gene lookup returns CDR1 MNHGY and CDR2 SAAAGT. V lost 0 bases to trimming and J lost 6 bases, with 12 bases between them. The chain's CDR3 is CASSYSWGDGQPQHF. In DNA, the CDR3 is TGTGCCAGCAGTTACTCGTGGGGTGACGGTCAGCCCCAGCATTTT.

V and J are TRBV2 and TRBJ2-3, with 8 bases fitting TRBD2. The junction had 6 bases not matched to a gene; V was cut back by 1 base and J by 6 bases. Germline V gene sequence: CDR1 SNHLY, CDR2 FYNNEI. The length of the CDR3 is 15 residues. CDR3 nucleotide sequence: TGTGCCAGCAGTGAAGAGGGGACTAGTGGTGATACGCAGTATTTT. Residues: CASSEEGTSGDTQYF. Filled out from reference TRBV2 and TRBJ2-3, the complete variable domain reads EPEVTQTPSHQVTQMGQEVILRCVPISNHLYFYWYRQILGQKVEFLVSFYNNEISEKSEIFDDQFSVERPDGSNFTLKIRSTKLEDSAMYFCASSEEGTSGDTQYFGPGTRLTVL.

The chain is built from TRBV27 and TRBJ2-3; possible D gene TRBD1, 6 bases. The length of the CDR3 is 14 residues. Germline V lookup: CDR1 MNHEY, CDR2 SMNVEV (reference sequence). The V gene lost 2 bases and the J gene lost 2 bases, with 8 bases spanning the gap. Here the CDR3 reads CASSLEGDTDTQYF. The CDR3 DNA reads TGTGCCAGCAGTTTAGAGGGGGACACAGATACGCAGTATTTT.

The CDR3 sequence is CASSLGVTEAFF. The CDR3 region has the DNA TGTGCCAGCAGCCTAGGGGTTACTGAAGCTTTCTTT. The chain carries TRBV7-6 and TRBJ1-1; perhaps TRBD1 as D (5 bases). Per the germline V gene, CDR1 is SGHVS and CDR2 is FNYEAQ. The germline V and J ends were trimmed by 5 bases and 5 bases, with 9 bases remaining between them. This CDR3 has 12 amino acids.

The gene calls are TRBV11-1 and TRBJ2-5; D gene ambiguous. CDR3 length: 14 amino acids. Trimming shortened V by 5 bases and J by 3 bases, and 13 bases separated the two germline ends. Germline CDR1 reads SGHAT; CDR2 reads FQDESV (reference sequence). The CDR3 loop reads CASSGWSGEETQYF. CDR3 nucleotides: TGTGCCAGCAGCGGGTGGAGTGGGGAAGAGACCCAGTACTTC. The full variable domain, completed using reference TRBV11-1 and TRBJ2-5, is EAEVAQSPRYKITEKSQAVAFWCDPISGHATLYWYRQILGQGPELLVQFQDESVVDDSQLPKDRFSAERLKGVDSTLKIQPAELGDSAMYLCASSGWSGEETQYFGPGTRLLVL.

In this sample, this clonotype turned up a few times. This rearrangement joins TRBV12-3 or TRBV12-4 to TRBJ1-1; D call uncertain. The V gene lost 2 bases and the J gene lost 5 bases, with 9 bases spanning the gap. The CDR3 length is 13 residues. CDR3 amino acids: CASSLIGGTEAFF. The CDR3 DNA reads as TGTGCCAGCAGTTTAATCGGAGGGACTGAAGCTTTCTTT.

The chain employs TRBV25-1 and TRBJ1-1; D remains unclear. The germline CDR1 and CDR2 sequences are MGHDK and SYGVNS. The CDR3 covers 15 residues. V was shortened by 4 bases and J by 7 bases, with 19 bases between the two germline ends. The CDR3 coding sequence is TGTGCCAGCAGTGCCGTCCTTGCGGCCAGCGGTGAAGCTTTCTTT. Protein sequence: CASSAVLAASGEAFF.

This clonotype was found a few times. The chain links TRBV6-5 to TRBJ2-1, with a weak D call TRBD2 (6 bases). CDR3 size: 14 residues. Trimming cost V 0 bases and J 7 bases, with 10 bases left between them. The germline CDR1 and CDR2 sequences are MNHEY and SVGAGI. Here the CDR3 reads CASSYSGTLNEQFF. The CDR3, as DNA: TGTGCCAGCAGTTACTCTGGGACTCTAAATGAGCAGTTCTTC.

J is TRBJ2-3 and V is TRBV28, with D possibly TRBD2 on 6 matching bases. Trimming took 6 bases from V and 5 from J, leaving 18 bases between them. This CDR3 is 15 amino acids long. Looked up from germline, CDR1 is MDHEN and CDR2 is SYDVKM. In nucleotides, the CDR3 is TGTGCCAGCAGCCGTAGCGGACCTGAGGGAGATACGCAGTATTTT. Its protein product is CASSRSGPEGDTQYF.

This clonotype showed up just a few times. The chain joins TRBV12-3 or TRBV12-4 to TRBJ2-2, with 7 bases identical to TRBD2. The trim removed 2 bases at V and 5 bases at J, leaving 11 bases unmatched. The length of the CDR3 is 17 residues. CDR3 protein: CASSLLFLRGGTGELFF. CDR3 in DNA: TGTGCCAGCAGTTTACTCTTCCTACGGGGAGGGACCGGGGAGCTGTTTTTT.

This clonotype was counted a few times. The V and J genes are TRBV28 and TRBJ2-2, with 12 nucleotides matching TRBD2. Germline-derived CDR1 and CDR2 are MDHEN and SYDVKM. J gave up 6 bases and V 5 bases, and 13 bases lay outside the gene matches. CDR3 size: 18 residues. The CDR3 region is CASSHYSSGGATPGELFF. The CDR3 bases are TGTGCCAGCAGTCACTACTCTAGCGGGGGGGCCACCCCCGGGGAGCTGTTTTTT.

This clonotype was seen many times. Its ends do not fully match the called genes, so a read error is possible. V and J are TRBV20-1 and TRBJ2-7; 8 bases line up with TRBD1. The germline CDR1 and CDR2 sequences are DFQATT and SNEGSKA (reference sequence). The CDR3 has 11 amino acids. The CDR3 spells CSARARGQAHF. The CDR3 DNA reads TGCAGTGCTAGAGCCCGGGGACAGGCCCACTTC.

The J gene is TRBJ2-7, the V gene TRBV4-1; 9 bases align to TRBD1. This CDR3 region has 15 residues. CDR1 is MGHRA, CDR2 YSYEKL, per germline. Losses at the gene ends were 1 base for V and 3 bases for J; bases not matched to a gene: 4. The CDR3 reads CASSQVVTGGYEQYF. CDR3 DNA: TGCGCCAGCAGCCAAGTAGTGACAGGGGGCTACGAGCAGTACTTC.

The DNA of the CDR3 is TGTGCCAGCAGCTTACTAGGAGAGGGACTAGCTTATGAGCAGTACTTC. It codes for CASSLLGEGLAYEQYF. This chain joins TRBV7-9 and TRBJ2-7, with TRBD2 identical over 9 bases. Germline values: CDR1 SEHNR, CDR2 FQNEAQ (reference sequence). The V segment lost 2 bases and the J segment 7 bases; nucleotides outside the gene matches: 12. CDR3 length equals 16 residues.

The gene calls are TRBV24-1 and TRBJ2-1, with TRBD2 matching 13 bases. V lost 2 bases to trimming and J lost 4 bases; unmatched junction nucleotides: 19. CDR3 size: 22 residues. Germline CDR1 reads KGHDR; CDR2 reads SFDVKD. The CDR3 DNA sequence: TGTGCCACCAGTGATTCCATAGGGACTAGCGGGGCGCTCGATCCGATGTACAATGAGCAGTTCTTC. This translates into CATSDSIGTSGALDPMYNEQFF.

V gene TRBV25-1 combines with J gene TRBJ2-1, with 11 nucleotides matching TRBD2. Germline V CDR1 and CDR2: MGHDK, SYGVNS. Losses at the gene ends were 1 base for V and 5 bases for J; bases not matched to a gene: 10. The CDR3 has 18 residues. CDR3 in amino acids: CASSESHSPGLADNEQFF. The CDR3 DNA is TGTGCCAGCAGTGAATCCCACTCACCGGGACTAGCGGACAATGAGCAGTTCTTC.

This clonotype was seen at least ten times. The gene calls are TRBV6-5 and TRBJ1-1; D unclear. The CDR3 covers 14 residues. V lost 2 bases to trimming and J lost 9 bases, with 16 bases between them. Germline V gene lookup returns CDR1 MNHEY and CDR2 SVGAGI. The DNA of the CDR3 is TGTGCCAGCAGTTACCTAGGCGGATCGAGTAAAGCTTTCTTT. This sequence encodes CASSYLGGSSKAFF.